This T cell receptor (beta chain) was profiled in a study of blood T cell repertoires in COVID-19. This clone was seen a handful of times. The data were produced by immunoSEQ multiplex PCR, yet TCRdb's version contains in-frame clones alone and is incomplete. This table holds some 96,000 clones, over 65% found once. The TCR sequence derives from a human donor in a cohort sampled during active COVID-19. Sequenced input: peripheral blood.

This CDR3 is CASSLLRSSYNEQFF. The CDR3 region has the DNA TGTGCCAGCAGCTTACTACGGAGTTCCTACAATGAGCAGTTCTTC. V gene TRBV11-2 combines with J gene TRBJ2-1; no clear D gene. Germline CDR1 is SGHAT and CDR2 is FQNNGV. V lost 2 bases and J 1 base, leaving 9 bases between the germline ends. There are 15 residues in the CDR3.